The present T cell receptor beta chain was sequenced within a study of vaccination effects on CD4 cells after COVID-19. Overall study: Samples that were drawn after vaccination came a median of 72 days after the second dose.

This clone was counted only a few times. Its antigen is not identified. The study, taken as a whole, reports: Late post-vaccination samples showed marked contraction of infection- and vaccine-induced clones. The study, lacking early post-infection timepoints, had few convalescent patients.

The assay was immunoSEQ multiplex PCR, and TCRdb's table has in-frame clones only and misses some. Seen here are about 72,000 clones, about 81% observed once, and the top ten hold 1.2%. The germline V gene has CDR1 SEHNR and CDR2 FQNEAQ (reference sequence). The CDR3 covers 15 residues. V shed 5 bases and J shed 0 bases, with 10 bases lying between them. Sequencing followed a ViraFEST assay step that expanded antigen-specific CD4+ T cells with viral peptide pools. With about 9 days of culture completed, CD4+ T cells were isolated. The participants, recipients of two vaccine doses, got either BNT162b2 or mRNA-1273. The study found no prior SARS-CoV-2 infection in the vaccine recipients, who tested negative for nucleocapsid antibodies.

The rearrangement links TRBV7-9 to TRBJ2-2; D uncertain. The TCR comes from a human donor who received a COVID-19 vaccine. The sample in question was CD4+ T cells from PBMCs cultured with HCoV-229E spike peptides, obtained after COVID-19 vaccination. The CDR3 loop is CASSLTTSNTGELFF. In DNA form, the CDR3 reads TGTGCCAGCAGCCTCACTACTTCGAACACCGGGGAGCTGTTTTTT. Combining the CDR3 with reference TRBV7-9 and TRBJ2-2 gives the whole variable domain DTGVSQNPRHKITKRGQNVTFRCDPISEHNRLYWYRQTLGQGPEFLTYFQNEAQLEKSRLLSDRFSAERPKGSFSTLEIQRTEQGDSAMYLCASSLTTSNTGELFFGEGSRLTVL.